The 19 T cell receptor beta chains below all came from one sample that was sequenced in a study of blood T cell repertoires in COVID-19. Libraries were prepared by immunoSEQ multiplex PCR; TCRdb keeps only in-frame clonotypes and omits some of them. The table shows just under 350,000 clones, with around 86% occurring only once. Material for sequencing was peripheral blood. Receptors originate from a woman aged 50 to 60 with COVID-19, enrolled during active disease.

The rearrangement links TRBV7-2 to TRBJ1-1; 7 nucleotides align to TRBD1. The trim removed 7 bases at V and 0 bases at J, leaving 17 bases unmatched. Germline V CDR1 and CDR2: SGHTA, FQGNSA. CDR3 size: 18 residues. The CDR3 sequence: CASTTQRTGIHMNTEAFF. The DNA of the CDR3 is TGTGCCAGCACTACACAAAGGACAGGAATCCACATGAACACTGAAGCTTTCTTT.

The chain uses TRBV12-1 and TRBJ2-7; the table calls TRBD1, which could not be checked here. TRBV12-1 is reported as a pseudogene. The CDR3 consists of 12 residues. The CDR3 DNA reads TGTGCCAGCAGCTGTCAACACTACGAGCAGTACTTC. Protein: CASSCQHYEQYF.

J is TRBJ1-1 and V is TRBV9; tentative D call: TRBD1 (6 bases). The V end was cut by 0 bases, the J end by 7 bases, with 10 bases between. This CDR3 contains 13 residues. Germline V gene data show CDR1 as SGDLS and CDR2 as YYNGEE. The CDR3 sequence is CASSVDVGGEAFF. The DNA of the CDR3 is TGTGCCAGCAGCGTAGACGTAGGGGGTGAAGCTTTCTTT.

The J gene is TRBJ1-5, the V gene TRBV6-5; tentative D call: TRBD1 (5 bases). Germline CDR1 and CDR2: MNHEY and SVGAGI. Between the trimmed V and J ends, which lost 6 bases and 6 bases, there was a span of 15 bases. This CDR3 has 14 amino acids. The CDR3 region has the DNA TGTGCCAGCAGACCTCCGGGGGAAGGTCAGCCCCAGCATTTT. The encoded protein is CASRPPGEGQPQHF.

The V gene is TRBV4-1, the J gene TRBJ1-2, with 9 bases that match TRBD1. CDR1 is MGHRA, CDR2 YSYEKL, per germline. This CDR3 has 14 residues. J was trimmed by 4 bases and V by 4 bases; bases with no gene match: 4. As DNA, the CDR3 is TGCGCCAGCAGCCCACAGGGGGCATCCTATGGCTACACCTTC. Its translation is CASSPQGASYGYTF.

The chain combines TRBV12-2 with TRBJ2-7; TRBD2 reflects the table's D call only, with no check against the DNA. TRBV12-2 counts as a pseudogene. The CDR3 sequence is 10 residues long. The CDR3 nucleotides read TGTGCAAGTCGCTTTTGTAAGCAGTACTTC. Translated: CASRFCKQYF.

J is TRBJ2-7 and V is TRBV14; perhaps TRBD1 as D (6 bases). Germline CDR1 is SGHDN and CDR2 is FVKESK. Deletions cut 2 bases from V and 4 bases from J, with 18 bases between. The CDR3 has 16 amino acids. The CDR3 reads CASSQRGQPSGYEQYF. The CDR3 nucleotides read TGTGCCAGCAGCCAACGAGGACAGCCGAGTGGGTACGAGCAGTACTTC.

The chain has TRBV7-2 and TRBJ2-1, with 12 bases matching TRBD2. V trimming: 3 bases; J trimming: 7 bases; junction bases outside the gene matches: 10. This CDR3 contains 17 residues. The germline gives CDR1 SGHTA, CDR2 FQGNSA. This chain's CDR3 is CASSFTALAGGMNEQFF. In nucleotides, the CDR3 is TGTGCCAGCAGCTTCACCGCCCTAGCGGGAGGGATGAATGAGCAGTTCTTC. The complete variable domain, with remaining parts taken from reference TRBV7-2 and TRBJ2-1, reads GAGVSQSPSNKVTEKGKDVELRCDPISGHTALYWYRQSLGQGLEFLIYFQGNSAPDKSGLPSDRFSAERTGGSVSTLTIQRTQQEDSAVYLCASSFTALAGGMNEQFFGPGTRLTVL.

The gene calls are TRBV2 and TRBJ2-2; 7 bases agree with TRBD2. Germline lookup yields CDR1 SNHLY and CDR2 FYNNEI. Germline trimming cut 3 bases from V and 5 bases from J; bases unmatched to any gene: 9. This CDR3 has 16 residues. CDR3 bases: TGTGCCAGCAGTGATCTGGCGGGAGCTGTGACCGGGGAGCTGTTTTTT. As protein: CASSDLAGAVTGELFF.

The chain has TRBV27 and TRBJ2-2, with 13 positions matching TRBD2. Trimming at V came to 5 bases and at J to 0 bases, leaving 12 bases not matched to a gene. The CDR3 length is 20 residues. Looked up from germline, CDR1 is MNHEY and CDR2 is SMNVEV (reference sequence). CDR3 loop: CASSQGLAGVLEANTGELFF. The CDR3 DNA reads as TGTGCCAGCAGTCAAGGACTAGCGGGAGTCCTCGAGGCGAACACCGGGGAGCTGTTTTTT.

To note about this clone: Its ends do not fully match the called genes, so a read error is possible. The chain employs TRBV12-3 or TRBV12-4 and TRBJ1-2, with D maybe TRBD1 (5 bases). The CDR3 sequence is 11 residues long. For the CDR3, the DNA is TGTGTCAGCAGTTCAGGGTATGGCTACACCTTC. It codes for CVSSSGYGYTF.

This rearrangement joins TRBV11-2 to TRBJ1-2; 11 positions agree with TRBD1. The CDR3 totals 17 residues. V trimming: 5 bases; J trimming: 0 bases; junction bases outside the gene matches: 8. CDR1 and CDR2 from the germline V gene are SGHAT and FQNNGV. The CDR3 sequence is CASSPLRTGGTNYGYTF. The CDR3 coding sequence is TGTGCCAGCAGCCCCCTAAGGACAGGGGGCACTAACTATGGCTACACCTTC.

This clone has just one count. The genes are TRBV24-1 and TRBJ2-1, with 11 bases lining up with TRBD2. V gave up 3 bases and J gave up 4 bases; unmatched junction bases: 4. This CDR3 comprises 16 residues. Germline CDR1 reads KGHDR; CDR2 reads SFDVKD. The CDR3 nucleotides are TGTGCCACCAGTGATCATAGCGGGAGGGATTACAATGAGCAGTTCTTC. Residues: CATSDHSGRDYNEQFF.

The J gene is TRBJ1-2, the V gene TRBV7-2; tentatively, D is TRBD1 (6 bases). The V end was cut by 2 bases, the J end by 8 bases, with 15 bases between. The V gene's germline CDR1 is SGHTA and CDR2 FQGNSA. This CDR3 spans 14 amino acids. The CDR3 reads CASSLPGVSVGYTF. In nucleotides, the CDR3 is TGTGCCAGCAGCTTACCAGGGGTGAGCGTAGGCTACACCTTC.

The V gene is TRBV5-1, the J gene TRBJ1-6; perhaps TRBD1 as D (6 bases). Trimming shortened V by 9 bases and J by 9 bases, and 16 bases separated the two germline ends. The CDR3 contains 13 residues. CDR1 and CDR2 (germline): SGHRS, YFSETQ. The CDR3 spells CANWTTGPSPLHF. The CDR3 DNA follows: TGCGCCAACTGGACGACAGGCCCTTCACCCCTCCACTTT.

This clone was counted only a few times. This chain connects TRBV6-1 to TRBJ2-7; 8 nucleotides align to TRBD1. The V and J ends lost 6 bases and 3 bases, in that order; junction bases with no gene match: 4. Germline V gives CDR1 MNHNS, CDR2 SASEGT. The CDR3 contains 13 residues. CDR3 DNA: TGTGCCAGCAGCCGGACAGGGCTCTACGAGCAGTACTTC. Its translation: CASSRTGLYEQYF.

The rearrangement joins TRBV27 to TRBJ2-1; the match to TRBD2 covers 11 bases. J gave up 10 bases and V 3 bases, and 8 bases lay outside the gene matches. The V gene's germline CDR1 is MNHEY and CDR2 SMNVEV (reference sequence). The CDR3 has 15 amino acids. The CDR3 bases are TGTGCCAGCAGTTTCATAGCGGGAGGGCCTAGGGAGCAGTTCTTC. Protein: CASSFIAGGPREQFF.

This clone was detected a few times. CDR3 protein: CASSEGAGGTYEQYF. The DNA of the CDR3 is TGTGCCAGCAGTGAGGGGGCGGGAGGCACCTACGAGCAGTACTTC. The rearrangement links TRBV2 to TRBJ2-7; 8 nucleotides line up with TRBD2. The CDR3 extends over 15 amino acids. V lost 3 bases to trimming and J lost 2 bases; unmatched junction nucleotides: 6. Germline lookup yields CDR1 SNHLY and CDR2 FYNNEI. The variable domain in full, with the rest retrieved from reference TRBV2 and TRBJ2-7, is EPEVTQTPSHQVTQMGQEVILRCVPISNHLYFYWYRQILGQKVEFLVSFYNNEISEKSEIFDDQFSVERPDGSNFTLKIRSTKLEDSAMYFCASSEGAGGTYEQYFGPGTRLTVT.

J is TRBJ1-5 and V is TRBV12-2. TRBV12-2 constitutes a pseudogene. The CDR3 sequence is 14 residues long. CDR3 sequence (DNA): TGTGCAAGTCGCCCGTGGGGGGAAGGACAGCCCCAGCATTTT. Amino acids: CASRPWGEGQPQHF.